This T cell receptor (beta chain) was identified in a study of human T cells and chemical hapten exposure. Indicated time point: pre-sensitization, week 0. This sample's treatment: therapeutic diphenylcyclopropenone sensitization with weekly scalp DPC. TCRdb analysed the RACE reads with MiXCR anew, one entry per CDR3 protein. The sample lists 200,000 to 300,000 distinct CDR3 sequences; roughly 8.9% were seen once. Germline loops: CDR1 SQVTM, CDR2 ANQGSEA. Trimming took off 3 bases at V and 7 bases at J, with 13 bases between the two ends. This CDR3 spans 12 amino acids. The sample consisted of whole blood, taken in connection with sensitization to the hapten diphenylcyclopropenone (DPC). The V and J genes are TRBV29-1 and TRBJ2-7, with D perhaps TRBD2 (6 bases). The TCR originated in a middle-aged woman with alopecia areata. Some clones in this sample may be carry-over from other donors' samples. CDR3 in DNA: TGCAGCGTTGAGGGAGGAGGGGATGAGCAGTACTTC. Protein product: CSVEGGGDEQYF.